A single sample gave rise to the 15 T cell receptor beta chains below, sequenced in a study of Ad26.COV2.S vaccination and SARS-CoV-2 variants. Profiling relied on immunoSEQ multiplex PCR, and the TCRdb table lists in-frame clones only, not all of them. This table holds approximately 460,000 clones, 70% to 90% found once. This sample's treatment: roughly 19 received Ad26.COV2.S at low or high dose, single or two shots; about 5 received placebo; per-sample allocation not given. Collection of samples fell on day 63 after the first vaccine or placebo injection. The sample consisted of peripheral blood, taken in a trial of Ad26.COV2.S vaccine versus placebo. The receptors come from a person between 18 and 65 years old who received the Ad26.COV2.S COVID-19 vaccine or a placebo.

This clone has a single count. CDR3 in amino acids: CASSVGIQITDTQYF. The DNA for the CDR3 is TGTGCCAGCAGCGTAGGGATACAGATCACAGATACGCAGTATTTT. The chain carries TRBV9 and TRBJ2-3; D remains ambiguous. V lost 0 bases to trimming and J lost 2 bases, with 10 bases between them. The CDR3 runs 15 residues. Germline CDR1 is SGDLS and CDR2 is YYNGEE.

This chain joins TRBV7-9 and TRBJ1-3, with 8 bases fitting TRBD1. Germline V lookup: CDR1 SEHNR, CDR2 FQNEAQ (reference sequence). The CDR3 contains 14 residues. The J segment lost 0 bases and the V segment lost 11 bases, leaving 6 bases of the junction unmatched. The CDR3 coding sequence is TGTGCCGGGGACAGGACTCACTCTGGAAACACCATATATTTT. This sequence encodes CAGDRTHSGNTIYF.

This chain links TRBV2 with TRBJ2-1; 10 positions agree with TRBD2. CDR1 is SNHLY and CDR2 is FYNNEI in the germline V gene. The CDR3 length is 15 residues. Trimming took 7 bases from V and 6 from J; bases not matched to a gene: 9. The CDR3 protein is CASTQSASGSNEQFF. The CDR3 DNA reads as TGTGCCAGCACTCAGTCGGCTAGCGGGAGCAATGAGCAGTTCTTC.

The chain couples TRBV7-9 to TRBJ2-3; the D is unclear. The V gene lost 2 bases and the J gene lost 2 bases, with 8 bases spanning the gap. The CDR3 has 14 amino acids. Germline V gives CDR1 SEHNR, CDR2 FQNEAQ (reference sequence). Here the CDR3 DNA reads TGTGCCAGCAGCTTAAGGTCAAACACAGATACGCAGTATTTT. The encoded protein is CASSLRSNTDTQYF. Together with reference TRBV7-9 and TRBJ2-3, the CDR3 gives the full variable domain: DTGVSQNPRHKITKRGQNVTFRCDPISEHNRLYWYRQTLGQGPEFLTYFQNEAQLEKSRLLSDRFSAERPKGSFSTLEIQRTEQGDSAMYLCASSLRSNTDTQYFGPGTRLTVL.

The chain links TRBV28 to TRBJ1-2, with D unresolved. Trimming left V 8 bases short and J 6 bases short, with 13 bases between. The CDR3 spans 12 residues. Germline CDR1 is MDHEN and CDR2 is SYDVKM. This CDR3 is CASDGRGDGYTF. DNA for the CDR3: TGTGCCAGCGACGGACGTGGGGATGGCTACACCTTC.

CDR3: CASSPAGTANEKLFF. CDR3 nucleotide sequence: TGTGCCAGCAGCCCGGCAGGGACAGCTAATGAAAAACTGTTTTTT. The chain joins TRBV7-2 to TRBJ1-4; 7 bases line up with TRBD1. Germline V gives CDR1 SGHTA, CDR2 FQGNSA. The J segment lost 3 bases and the V segment lost 5 bases, leaving 6 bases of the junction unmatched. This CDR3 is built from 15 residues.

Concerning this clone: The junction departs from the called germline gene at one end, perhaps through a read error. J is TRBJ2-1 and V is TRBV7-7; 10 positions match TRBD2. Per the germline V gene, CDR1 is SSHAT and CDR2 is FNYEAQ (reference sequence). The CDR3 length is 16 residues. The CDR3 sequence is CASSFGLAADDNEQFF. Written as DNA, the CDR3 is TGTGCTAGCAGTTTTGGACTAGCGGCAGACGACAATGAGCAGTTCTTC.

The chain carries TRBV7-9 and TRBJ2-3; TRBD1 agrees at 9 bases. V gave up 8 bases and J gave up 4 bases; unmatched junction bases: 13. This CDR3 region has 16 residues. Germline values: CDR1 SEHNR, CDR2 FQNEAQ (reference sequence). The CDR3 region has the DNA TGTGCCAGCTCGTACCTCCCGGGACAGGGCGCAGATACGCAGTATTTT. It specifies CASSYLPGQGADTQYF.

The chain combines TRBV7-3 with TRBJ2-2; D is uncertain. Between the trimmed V and J ends, which lost 5 bases and 0 bases, there was a span of 13 bases. Per germline, CDR1 SGHTA and CDR2 FQGTGA. This CDR3 contains 16 residues. In DNA, the CDR3 is TGTGCCAGCAGCCCAACTCCACTGACGAACACCGGGGAGCTGTTTTTT. Translating it yields CASSPTPLTNTGELFF.

This sequence joins TRBV27 and TRBJ2-3, with 9 positions matching TRBD2. The CDR3 is made up of 15 amino acids. The V gene's germline CDR1 is MNHEY and CDR2 SMNVEV (reference sequence). The J segment lost 6 bases and the V segment lost 1 base, leaving 5 bases of the junction unmatched. CDR3 region: CASSLWGLAGDTQYF. DNA for the CDR3: TGTGCCAGCAGTTTATGGGGACTAGCAGGGGATACGCAGTATTTT.

The V call is TRBV9, the J call TRBJ2-5; TRBD2 might be the D (6 bases). Per the germline V gene, CDR1 is SGDLS and CDR2 is YYNGEE. This CDR3 has 14 amino acids. V lost 3 bases and J 5 bases, leaving 14 bases between the germline ends. CDR3 coding DNA: TGTGCCAGCAGCGGGACGGCGGGGCTGGAGACCCAGTACTTC. It is translated as CASSGTAGLETQYF.

The chain has TRBV18 and TRBJ1-1; TRBD1 agrees at 8 bases. With V trimmed by 4 bases and J by 2 bases, 6 bases remained unmatched. CDR3 size: 15 residues. CDR1 is KGHSH, CDR2 LQKENI, per germline. CDR3 protein: CASSLSGGYNTEAFF. DNA of the CDR3: TGTGCCAGCTCACTTTCAGGGGGCTATAACACTGAAGCTTTCTTT. The full variable domain, with the rest looked up from reference TRBV18 and TRBJ1-1, is NAGVMQNPRHLVRRRGQEARLRCSPMKGHSHVYWYRQLPEEGLKFMVYLQKENIIDESGMPKERFSAEFPKEGPSILRIQQVVRGDSAAYFCASSLSGGYNTEAFFGQGTRLTVV.

The rearrangement uses TRBV5-8 and TRBJ2-1; D remains unclear. Trimming pared 1 base from V and 5 bases from J, leaving 16 bases between. Per the germline V gene, CDR1 is SGHTS and CDR2 is YDEGEE. The CDR3 is 16 amino acids. The CDR3 loop reads CASSLWQAESHNEQFF. In DNA, the CDR3 is TGTGCCAGCAGCTTGTGGCAGGCCGAATCCCACAATGAGCAGTTCTTC.

This clone was picked up one time. This sequence joins TRBV19 and TRBJ2-1; D unresolved. V lost 5 bases, J lost 0 bases, and 14 bases lay in between. Germline CDR1 LNHDA, CDR2 SQIVND (reference sequence). The CDR3 length is 16 residues. The chain's CDR3 is CASSPDGLSSYNEQFF. CDR3 nucleotide sequence: TGTGCCAGTAGTCCCGACGGCCTGAGCTCCTACAATGAGCAGTTCTTC.

CDR3: CASALNYNEQFF. The CDR3 coding sequence is TGTGCTAGTGCTCTTAACTACAATGAGCAGTTCTTC. The V and J genes are TRBV12-5 and TRBJ2-1; D unresolved. The CDR3 has 12 amino acids. Germline V gene lookup returns CDR1 LGHNT and CDR2 FRNRAP. V shed 7 bases and J shed 3 bases, with 7 bases lying between them. Full variable domain (remainder filled in from reference TRBV12-5 and TRBJ2-1): DARVTQTPRHKVTEMGQEVTMRCQPILGHNTVFWYRQTMMQGLELLAYFRNRAPLDDSGMPKDRFSAEMPDATLATLKIQPSEPRDSAVYFCASALNYNEQFFGPGTRLTVL.